This T cell receptor (beta chain) derives from a study of blood T cell repertoires in COVID-19 (dated by TCRdb to 2019 to 2021). About the study as a whole: Samples covering the acute and convalescent phases of COVID-19 were provided by collaborators in the United States, Italy and Spain. The material from the prospective study consisted of cDNA or gDNA derived from T cells, B-cell-depleted T cells, or PBMCs. The dataset comprised deeply sampled blood TCRbeta repertoires from subjects exposed to, actively infected with, or recovered from COVID-19. A freely available public database, intended as a resource for researchers studying the immune response to SARS-CoV-2, is where the repertoires were released. The samples were drawn from two sources: the first 160 participants of the ongoing ImmuneRACE study, and over 950 subjects contributed by 6 global collaborators. A de-identified subject ID, COVID-19 status, age in years and sex were almost always included in the sample metadata. Where available, HLA class I and class II types were obtained from metadata supplied by the sample provider rather than from assay-based typing.

Taken from cysteine to phenylalanine, the CDR3 has 14 residues. Only the CDR3 DNA is retained, 42 bases long and in frame from the first base. Based on the germline V gene, the CDR1 and CDR2 sequences are MDHEN and SYDVKM. Trimming takes 7 bases from V and 5 bases from J, and the germline ends sit 18 bases apart. The collaborating institutions used their own protocols to collect whole blood in K2EDTA tubes. Collaborator samples were shipped for TCRbeta analysis as frozen whole blood, isolated PBMCs, or DNA extracted from either sample type. TCRbeta CDR3 regions were amplified from genomic DNA by means of the immunoSEQ Assay, a bias-controlled multiplex PCR. As for the authors' bioinformatics: The number of nucleated cells in each sample was estimated by amplification of reference gene primers within the assay. To quantify the absolute abundance of each unique TCRbeta CDR3 rearrangement, sequence reads were collapsed and filtered. For each sample, productive Simpson clonality was calculated as the square root of Simpson's diversity index over productive rearrangements. TCRdb's version of the immuneACCESS table is confined to in-frame rearrangements and falls short of the full clone set. An unresolved V gene accounts for under half of the shortfall where checked; the remainder is of unknown origin. V and J calls and clone size come straight from that table; D and trimming were deduced from the DNA. A total of 250,000 to 300,000 clones appear in this sample, 86% of them only once. The biggest ten clones account for about 3.6% of the sample.

The study at large found these results: The quantity of clinical and demographic metadata differed by source and by participant and was supplied without curation.

As regards this clone: It has no known antigen specificity. No much larger clone is present one base from it, and per-base qualities are unavailable.

The V gene is TRBV28 and the J gene is TRBJ2-7; the D region possibly corresponds to TRBD1 (5 bases align). The sequenced sample consisted of peripheral blood. The receptor's source is a man between 18 and 29 years old with active or convalescent COVID-19. The nucleotide sequence reads as follows: TGTGCCAGCAACAAGCCATCCTGGGGCGACGAGCAGTACTTC. It translates to CASNKPSWGDEQYF.